Listed here is a single T cell receptor (beta chain). Its antigen is still unknown. This sample stems from a study of CD8 T cells in ankylosing spondylitis. Study results and limitations: A TCR beta motif made of eight highly homologous variants seemed typical of ankylosing spondylitis blood.

Quantitative molecular-barcoded 5'-RACE generated the TCR beta libraries. In TCRdb, the 5' RACE reads were re-called with MiXCR into one record per CDR3 protein. The data hold roughly 670,000 distinct CDR3 sequences, with about 20% observed a single time. CDR3 length equals 21 residues. Germline CDR1 and CDR2: PRHDT and FYEKMQ (reference sequence). Trimming at V came to 5 bases and at J to 5 bases, leaving 22 bases not matched to a gene. Material: blood, either unsorted or a sorted T cell fraction (not recorded which). This clonotype was obtained from a male donor with ankylosing spondylitis. V is TRBV13 and J is TRBJ2-3; 13 bases align to TRBD2. Written as DNA, the CDR3 is TGTGCCAGCAGCCCCGGTCGGCCCGGACAGGAAGGACTAGCGGGAGAAGATACGCAGTATTTT. Its translation: CASSPGRPGQEGLAGEDTQYF.